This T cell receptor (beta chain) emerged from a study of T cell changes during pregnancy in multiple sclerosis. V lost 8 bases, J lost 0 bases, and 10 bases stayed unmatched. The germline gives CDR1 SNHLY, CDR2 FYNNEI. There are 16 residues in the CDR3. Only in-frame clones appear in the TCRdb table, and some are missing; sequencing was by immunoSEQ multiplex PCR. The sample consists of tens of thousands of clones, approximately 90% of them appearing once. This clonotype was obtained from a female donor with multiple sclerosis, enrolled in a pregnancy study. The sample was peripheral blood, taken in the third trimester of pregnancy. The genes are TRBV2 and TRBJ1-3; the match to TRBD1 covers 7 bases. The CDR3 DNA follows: TGTGCCAGCTCCCACAGGGGATATTTCTCTGGAAACACCATATATTTT. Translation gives CASSHRGYFSGNTIYF. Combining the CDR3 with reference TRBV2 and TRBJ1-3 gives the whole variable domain EPEVTQTPSHQVTQMGQEVILRCVPISNHLYFYWYRQILGQKVEFLVSFYNNEISEKSEIFDDQFSVERPDGSNFTLKIRSTKLEDSAMYFCASSHRGYFSGNTIYFGEGSWLTVV.